This TCR beta chain emerged from a study of spatial heterogeneity in lung cancer. TCRdb re-derived calls from the 5' RACE reads in MiXCR, one entry per CDR3 protein. The sample lists approximately 110,000 distinct CDR3 sequences; 10% to 12% were seen once. Noted time point: blood at routine non-recurrence follow-up after resection. Germline V CDR1 and CDR2: SNHLY, FYNNEI. The CDR3 totals 13 residues. Trimming removed 6 bases from V and 5 bases from J, with 13 bases in between. This material consisted of PBMCs, taken at follow-up. This sequence originates from a female donor with early-stage non-small cell lung cancer. The chain links TRBV2 to TRBJ1-1; D might be TRBD1 (5 bases). The CDR3 protein is CASRTGEGTEAFF. CDR3 bases: TGTGCCAGCAGAACGGGGGAGGGTACTGAAGCTTTCTTT.